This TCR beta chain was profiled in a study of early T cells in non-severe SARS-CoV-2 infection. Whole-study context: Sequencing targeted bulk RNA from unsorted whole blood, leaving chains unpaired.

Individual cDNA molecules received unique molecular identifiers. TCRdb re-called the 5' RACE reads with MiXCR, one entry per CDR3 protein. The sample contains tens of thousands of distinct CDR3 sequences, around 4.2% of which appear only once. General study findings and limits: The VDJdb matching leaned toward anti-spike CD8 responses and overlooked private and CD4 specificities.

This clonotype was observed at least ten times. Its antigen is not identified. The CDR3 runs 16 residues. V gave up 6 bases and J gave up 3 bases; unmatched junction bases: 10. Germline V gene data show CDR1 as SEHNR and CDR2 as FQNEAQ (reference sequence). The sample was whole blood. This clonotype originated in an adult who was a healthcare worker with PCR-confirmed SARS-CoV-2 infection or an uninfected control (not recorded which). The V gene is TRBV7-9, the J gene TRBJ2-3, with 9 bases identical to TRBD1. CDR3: CASSRNRGQTTDTQYF. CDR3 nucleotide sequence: TGTGCCAGCAGTCGGAACAGGGGGCAAACTACAGATACGCAGTATTTT.